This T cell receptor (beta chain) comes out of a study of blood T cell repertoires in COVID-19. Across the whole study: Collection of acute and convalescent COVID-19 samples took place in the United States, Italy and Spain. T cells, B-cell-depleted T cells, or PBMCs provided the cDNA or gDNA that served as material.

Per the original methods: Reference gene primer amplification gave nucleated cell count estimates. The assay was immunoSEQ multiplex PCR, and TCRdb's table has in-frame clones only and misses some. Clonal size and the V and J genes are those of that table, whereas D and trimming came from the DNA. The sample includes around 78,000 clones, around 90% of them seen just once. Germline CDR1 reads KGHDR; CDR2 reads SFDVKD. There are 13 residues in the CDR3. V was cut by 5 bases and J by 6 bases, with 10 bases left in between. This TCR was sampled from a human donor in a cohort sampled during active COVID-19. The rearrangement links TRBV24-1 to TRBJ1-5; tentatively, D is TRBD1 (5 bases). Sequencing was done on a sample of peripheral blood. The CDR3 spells CATSVRGGQPQHF. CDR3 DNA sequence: TGTGCCACCAGTGTAAGGGGCGGTCAGCCCCAGCATTTT.